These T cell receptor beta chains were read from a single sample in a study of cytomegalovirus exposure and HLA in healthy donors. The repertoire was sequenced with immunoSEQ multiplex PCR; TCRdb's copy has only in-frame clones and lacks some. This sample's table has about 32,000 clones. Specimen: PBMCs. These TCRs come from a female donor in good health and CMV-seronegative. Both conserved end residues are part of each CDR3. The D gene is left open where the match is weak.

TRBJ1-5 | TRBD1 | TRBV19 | TGTGCCAGTACTGGGACAGGGGATAGTCAGCCCCAGCATTTT | CASTGTGDSQPQHF
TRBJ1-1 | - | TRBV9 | TGTGCCAGCAGCGTAGGAGCCGGGTCTGAAGCTTTCTTT | CASSVGAGSEAFF
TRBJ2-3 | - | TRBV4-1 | TGCGCCAGCAGCCAAGAAGTCCGACAGTACACAGATACGCAGTATTTT | CASSQEVRQYTDTQYF
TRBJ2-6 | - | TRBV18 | TGTGCCAGCTCACCAACGGTTCACTCTGGGGCCAACGTCCTGACTTTC | CASSPTVHSGANVLTF
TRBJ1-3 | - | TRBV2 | TGTGCCAGCAGCGTTACAGGCTTCGGATCAAACACCATATATTTT | CASSVTGFGSNTIYF
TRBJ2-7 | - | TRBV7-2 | TGTGCCAGCAGCTTATTCGGCTACGAGCAGTACTTC | CASSLFGYEQYF
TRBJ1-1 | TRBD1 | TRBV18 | TGTGCCAGCTCACCCGGGACAGGGGGCCGGAACACTGAAGCTTTCTTT | CASSPGTGGRNTEAFF
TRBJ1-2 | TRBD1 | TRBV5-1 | TGCGCCAGCAGCTCCACCCCTCCGACAGGGGAAGGCTACACCTTC | CASSSTPPTGEGYTF
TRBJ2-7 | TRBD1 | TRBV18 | TGTGCCAGCTCACCAAGGCCGGGACAGGGTTACTACGAGCAGTACTTC | CASSPRPGQGYYEQYF
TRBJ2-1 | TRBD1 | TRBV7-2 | TGTGCCAGCAGCTCCCGGGACAGCTACAATGAGCAGTTCTTC | CASSSRDSYNEQFF
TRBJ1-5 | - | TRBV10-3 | TGTGCCATCAGTGAGTATCAAGGGGGTGGCAATCAGCCCCAGCATTTT | CAISEYQGGGNQPQHF
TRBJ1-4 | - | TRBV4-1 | TGCGCCAGCAGCCAAGAGTCGGGGGTTGGGGAAAAACTGTTTTTT | CASSQESGVGEKLFF
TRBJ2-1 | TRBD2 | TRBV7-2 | TGTGCCAGCAGCTTAGCTTCCAGCGGGAGGGCCAATGAGCAGTTCTTC | CASSLASSGRANEQFF
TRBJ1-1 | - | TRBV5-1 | TGCGCCAGCAGCCGTGTAACAGGGAACACTGAAGCTTTCTTT | CASSRVTGNTEAFF
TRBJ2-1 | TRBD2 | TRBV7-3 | TGTGCCAGCAGCTCTAGCGGGGGGGCGGGGAATGAGCAGTTCTTC | CASSSSGGAGNEQFF
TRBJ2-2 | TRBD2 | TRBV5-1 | TGCGCCAGCGCCGACCCCGGACTAGCAGACACCGGGGAGCTGTTTTTT | CASADPGLADTGELFF
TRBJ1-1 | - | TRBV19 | TGTGCCAGTAGTATGGGCCAGGGGAGTACTGAAGCTTTCTTT | CASSMGQGSTEAFF
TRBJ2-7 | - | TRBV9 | TGTGCCAGCAGCGCAGACAGCTCCAGCTCCTACGAGCAGTACTTC | CASSADSSSSYEQYF
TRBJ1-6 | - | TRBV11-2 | TGTGCCAGCACATTAGAGTTGCGGTATAATTCACCCCTCCACTTT | CASTLELRYNSPLHF
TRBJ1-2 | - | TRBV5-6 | TGTGCCAGCAGCTTGGTCGACGGGGGGGTCTATGGCTACACCTTC | CASSLVDGGVYGYTF
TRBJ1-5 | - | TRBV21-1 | TGTGCCAGCAGGCGGGTTAGGTTAACAGAAAGAGGCAATCAGCCCCAGCATTTT | CASRRVRLTERGNQPQHF
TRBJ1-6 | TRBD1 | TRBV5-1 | TGCGCCAGCACCCGGACAGGGGATAATTCACCCCTCCACTTT | CASTRTGDNSPLHF
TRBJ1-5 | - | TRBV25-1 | TGTGCCAGCAGTGAATCTATTGGTCAGCCCCAGCATTTT | CASSESIGQPQHF
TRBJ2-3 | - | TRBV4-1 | TGCGCCAGCAGCCAAGATACCCCAGCGGGCGCGATTGAAGATACGCAGTATTTT | CASSQDTPAGAIEDTQYF
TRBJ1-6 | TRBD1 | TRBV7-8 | TGTGCCAGCAGCCCTCCGACAGGGTATAATTCACCCCTCCACTTT | CASSPPTGYNSPLHF
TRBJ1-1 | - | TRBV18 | TGTGCCAGCTCACGAGGGGGTGAAGCTTTCTTT | CASSRGGEAFF
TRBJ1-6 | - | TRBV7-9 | TGTGCCAGCAGCTTATTACAGCAAAATTCACCCCTCCACTTT | CASSLLQQNSPLHF
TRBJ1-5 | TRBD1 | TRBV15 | TGTGCCACCAGCAGACCCCCGGGAATATCAGGACAGGGGCAGCCCCAGCATTTT | CATSRPPGISGQGQPQHF
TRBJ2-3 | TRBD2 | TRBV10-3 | TGTGCCACGGGGGGGTCCCTTTCGTACACAGATACGCAGTATTTT | CATGGSLSYTDTQYF